One T cell receptor beta chain is described in this entry. Assay used: immunoSEQ multiplex PCR; TCRdb lists only in-frame clones, some missing. The sample contains about 120,000 clones, roughly four fifths of which appear only once. This record comes from a study of T cell responses to AZD1222 COVID-19 vaccine. The CDR3 has 13 residues. Germline CDR1 reads LNHNV; CDR2 reads YYDKDF (reference sequence). The V end was cut by 0 bases, the J end by 4 bases, with 7 bases between. The specimen was peripheral blood, collected on day 0 of AZD1222 vaccination. The chain couples TRBV15 to TRBJ2-7; the D is unclear. The TCR comes from an adult in good health. CDR3 sequence: CATSRDLRYEQYF. The CDR3 DNA reads TGTGCCACCAGCAGAGATCTTAGGTACGAGCAGTACTTC. The whole variable domain, remainder taken from reference TRBV15 and TRBJ2-7, is DAMVIQNPRYQVTQFGKPVTLSCSQTLNHNVMYWYQQKSSQAPKLLFHYYDKDFNNEADTPDNFQSRRPNTSFCFLDIRSPGLGDTAMYLCATSRDLRYEQYFGPGTRLTVT.